Below, 6 T cell receptor beta chains from the same sample are listed, as sequenced in a study of monozygotic twins with inflammatory bowel disease. Using the 5' RACE reads, TCRdb records one entry per CDR3 protein without DNA. Across some 400,000 distinct CDR3 sequences, the top ten clones capture about 2.6% of the sample. Specimen: blood. These receptors were collected from a human donor with ulcerative colitis or Crohn's disease, or a healthy co-twin of an affected twin (not recorded which).

This rearrangement joins TRBV20-1 to TRBJ1-6. CDR1 is DFQATT and CDR2 is SNEGSKA in the germline V gene (reference sequence). The CDR3 loop spans 13 amino acids. The CDR3 sequence: CSASPGFPSPLHF.

The chain is built from TRBV7-6 and TRBJ2-1; the D call from TCRdb, TRBD2, cannot be confirmed without DNA. The CDR3 sequence is 15 residues long. Germline V gene sequence: CDR1 SGHVS, CDR2 FNYEAQ. The CDR3 is CASSSGVAVYNEQFF.

The rearrangement links TRBV20-1 to TRBJ2-1; as DNA is missing, the TRBD2 call by TCRdb cannot be tested. Germline CDR1 reads DFQATT; CDR2 reads SNEGSKA (reference sequence). The CDR3 loop spans 13 amino acids. The CDR3 spells CSAERTSYNEQFF.

V is TRBV30 and J is TRBJ2-4; TCRdb's D call of TRBD1 is untestable without DNA. Germline-derived CDR1 and CDR2 are GTSNPN and SVGIG (reference sequence). The CDR3 contains 14 residues. CDR3: CAWSAGQFKNIQYF.

This chain joins TRBV28 and TRBJ1-2; TCRdb outputs TRBD1, but without DNA this stays unchecked. The CDR3 spans 18 residues. CDR1 and CDR2 (germline): MDHEN, SYDVKM. The CDR3 region is CASSQPQLIIGKDYGYTF.

V gene TRBV10-3 combines with J gene TRBJ2-2. Per germline, CDR1 ENHRY and CDR2 SYGVKD. CDR3 length: 15 residues. CDR3 in amino acids: CAISESTRDTGELFF.